This T cell receptor (beta chain) was retrieved from a study of beta chain features in type 1 diabetes. General observations from the study: TCRB CDR3s were moderately but significantly shorter in Type 1 diabetes patients in all four CD4+ subsets.

What was sequenced were expressed TCRB transcripts, since all of the isolated RNA had been reverse transcribed. An average of approximately 3.6 million reads was obtained for naive, central memory and regulatory T cell samples. This table comes from immunoSEQ multiplex PCR, and its TCRdb copy is limited to in-frame clones, with some not included. Counted here are 300,000 to 350,000 clones, about 14% occurring once; the ten biggest clones make up roughly 0.015%. In regard to this clone: The antigen remains undetermined.

From germline, CDR1 is SNHLY and CDR2 FYNNEI. CDR3 length equals 14 residues. V trimming: 4 bases; J trimming: 0 bases; junction bases outside the gene matches: 3. This sequence was found in a young woman with type 1 diabetes. The chain has TRBV2 and TRBJ2-7; TRBD1 agrees at 7 bases. The sample comprised naive CD4+ T cells from blood. In nucleotides, the CDR3 is TGTGCCAGCAGTGTGAGGGGGCACTCCTACGAGCAGTACTTC. Residues: CASSVRGHSYEQYF. The whole variable domain, filled in from reference TRBV2 and TRBJ2-7, reads EPEVTQTPSHQVTQMGQEVILRCVPISNHLYFYWYRQILGQKVEFLVSFYNNEISEKSEIFDDQFSVERPDGSNFTLKIRSTKLEDSAMYFCASSVRGHSYEQYFGPGTRLTVT.